In its sample, the clone carrying this T cell receptor beta chain was seen a few times. Its target is not known. This entry is derived from a study of vaccination and CD4 T cells after COVID-19. The CDR3 sequence is 12 residues long. The germline V gene encodes CDR1 DFQATT and CDR2 SNEGSKA (reference sequence). V was trimmed by 1 base and J by 1 base, leaving 4 bases between them. Cultured CD4+ T-cell DNA underwent Oncomine TCR Beta short-read sequencing. TCRdb independently ran MiXCR on the PCR reads; one entry per CDR3 protein. This table holds a few thousand distinct CDR3 sequences, around two fifths found once. Treatment described: approximately nine-day PBMC culture with coronavirus spike peptide pools or control peptides (ViraFEST assay). CD4+ T cells of the unexposed donor were collected before the COVID-19 pandemic (2011-2018).

The rearrangement links TRBV20-1 to TRBJ1-1; D not resolved. What was sequenced was CD4+ T cells from blood, cultured in vitro. This TCR was sampled from a human donor in good health. CDR3 loop: CSARGWNTEAFF. The CDR3 DNA reads TGCAGTGCTAGAGGTTGGAACACTGAAGCTTTCTTT.